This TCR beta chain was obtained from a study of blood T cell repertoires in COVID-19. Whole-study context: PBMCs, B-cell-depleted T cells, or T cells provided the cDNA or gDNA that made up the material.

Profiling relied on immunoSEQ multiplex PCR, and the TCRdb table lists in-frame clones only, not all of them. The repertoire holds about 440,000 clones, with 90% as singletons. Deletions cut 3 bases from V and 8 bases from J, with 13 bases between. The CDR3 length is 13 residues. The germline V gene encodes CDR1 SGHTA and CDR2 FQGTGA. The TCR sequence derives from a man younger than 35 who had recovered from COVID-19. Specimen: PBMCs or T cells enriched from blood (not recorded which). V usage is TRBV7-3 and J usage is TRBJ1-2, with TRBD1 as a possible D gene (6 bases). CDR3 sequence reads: CASSFEQGVGYTF. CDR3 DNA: TGTGCCAGCAGCTTTGAACAGGGAGTCGGCTACACCTTC.